The next 28 T cell receptor beta chains were all read from a single sample in a study of blood T cell repertoires in COVID-19. Clones were read by immunoSEQ multiplex PCR, and TCRdb kept only the in-frame ones, dropping some. The sample has about 100,000 clones; 70% to 90% are singletons. Sequencing was done on a sample of peripheral blood. The receptors here all came from a woman in her sixties or seventies with acute or convalescent COVID-19.

The chain couples TRBV2 to TRBJ2-1, with D possibly matching TRBD1 (5 bases). The V end lost 11 bases, the J end lost 5 bases, and 10 bases lay between the germline ends. The germline V gene encodes CDR1 SNHLY and CDR2 FYNNEI. CDR3 length: 11 residues. CDR3 residues: CAGRQNNEQFF. The CDR3 DNA reads as TGTGCCGGCCGACAGAACAATGAGCAGTTCTTC.

The gene calls are TRBV9 and TRBJ2-5; 12 bases align to TRBD2. Germline V lookup: CDR1 SGDLS, CDR2 YYNGEE. The CDR3 consists of 14 residues. After removal of 4 bases from V and 3 bases from J, the junction contained 1 base not matched to a gene. The CDR3 region has the DNA TGTGCCAGCAGCCGGACTAGCGGGAAAGAGACCCAGTACTTC. It yields the protein CASSRTSGKETQYF.

This clone has only one observation. The gene calls are TRBV6-5 and TRBJ2-1; 9 nucleotides match TRBD2. With V trimmed by 4 bases and J by 3 bases, 4 bases remained unmatched. The CDR3 sequence is 15 residues long. CDR1 is MNHEY and CDR2 is SVGAGI in the germline V gene. The CDR3 coding sequence is TGTGCCAGCAGTTTTAGCGGGAGTAACTACAATGAGCAGTTCTTC. Its protein product is CASSFSGSNYNEQFF.

The rearrangement uses TRBV30 and TRBJ1-1; D gene uncertain. V shed 2 bases and J shed 7 bases, with 8 bases lying between them. The CDR3 is 11 residues long. Germline lookup yields CDR1 GTSNPN and CDR2 SVGIG (reference sequence). CDR3 amino acids: CAWSLSHEAFF. In DNA, the CDR3 is TGTGCCTGGAGTTTAAGCCATGAAGCTTTCTTT.

This chain connects TRBV7-9 to TRBJ2-1, with a weak D call TRBD2 (6 bases). CDR1 is SEHNR, CDR2 FQNEAQ, per germline (reference sequence). The CDR3 consists of 13 residues. V dropped 11 bases and J dropped 8 bases, with 19 bases sitting between them. The CDR3 DNA reads TGTGCCGCCGAGAGGCCGGGGGTCGATGAGCAGTTCTTC. Amino acids: CAAERPGVDEQFF. Complete variable domain (other parts from reference TRBV7-9 and TRBJ2-1): DTGVSQNPRHKITKRGQNVTFRCDPISEHNRLYWYRQTLGQGPEFLTYFQNEAQLEKSRLLSDRFSAERPKGSFSTLEIQRTEQGDSAMYLCAAERPGVDEQFFGPGTRLTVL.

Concerning this clone itself: The same CDR3 also results from other DNA sequences found in this sample. The chain recombines TRBV18 with TRBJ1-2; D is uncertain. The CDR3 extends over 13 amino acids. V was pared by 2 bases and J by 2 bases, with 6 bases between. Germline V gene sequence: CDR1 KGHSH, CDR2 LQKENI. The CDR3 region has the DNA TGTGCCAGCTCACCAGGAGGAAACTATGGCTACACCTTC. It specifies CASSPGGNYGYTF.

The V gene is TRBV7-2, the J gene TRBJ1-6; TRBD1 matches 7 bases. V lost 1 base, J lost 9 bases, and 3 bases stayed unmatched. CDR3 length: 14 residues. Germline assignment: CDR1 SGHTA and CDR2 FQGNSA. The CDR3, as DNA: TGTGCCAGCAGCTTAGAACAGGGGCGTTCACCCCTCCACTTT. This sequence encodes CASSLEQGRSPLHF.

This clone was seen once. The chain carries TRBV2 and TRBJ2-1; D is possibly TRBD2 (5 bases). Deletions cut 6 bases from V and 12 bases from J, with 18 bases between. Germline V gene lookup returns CDR1 SNHLY and CDR2 FYNNEI. This CDR3 spans 13 amino acids. This chain's CDR3 is CASRSGRESGQFF. The CDR3 DNA sequence: TGTGCCAGCAGAAGCGGTCGAGAATCCGGGCAGTTCTTC.

This clone was counted a single time. The V and J genes are TRBV7-6 and TRBJ2-2; 13 nucleotides align to TRBD2. The V gene end was trimmed by 1 base and the J gene end by 4 bases; junction bases not matched to a gene: 6. The CDR3 spans 18 residues. CDR1 is SGHVS and CDR2 is FNYEAQ in the germline V gene. CDR3 loop: CASSLGGGLAGVTGELFF. For the CDR3, the DNA is TGTGCCAGCAGCTTAGGAGGAGGACTAGCGGGAGTCACCGGGGAGCTGTTTTTT.

The rearrangement links TRBV6-5 to TRBJ2-5, with TRBD1 matching over 11 bases. Germline V gene sequence: CDR1 MNHEY, CDR2 SVGAGI. CDR3 size: 13 residues. Germline trimming cut 8 bases from V and 7 bases from J; bases unmatched to any gene: 6. Here the CDR3 reads CASEDRGLGTQYF. For the CDR3, the DNA is TGTGCCAGCGAGGACAGGGGGCTGGGGACCCAGTACTTC.

This chain uses TRBV28 with TRBJ2-5; TRBD1 matches at 9 bases. Germline V lookup: CDR1 MDHEN, CDR2 SYDVKM. V lost 1 base and J lost 5; bases outside the gene matches: 5. The CDR3 is made up of 15 amino acids. This CDR3 reads CASSLLTGGDETQYF. DNA of the CDR3: TGTGCCAGCAGTTTATTGACAGGGGGGGATGAGACCCAGTACTTC. Complete variable domain (other parts from reference TRBV28 and TRBJ2-5): DVKVTQSSRYLVKRTGEKVFLECVQDMDHENMFWYRQDPGLGLRLIYFSYDVKMKEKGDIPEGYSVSREKKERFSLILESASTNQTSMYLCASSLLTGGDETQYFGPGTRLLVL.

The V and J genes are TRBV7-2 and TRBJ2-5, with 13 bases aligning to TRBD2. The CDR3 is 17 residues long. Per the germline V gene, CDR1 is SGHTA and CDR2 is FQGNSA. The trim removed 5 bases at V and 5 bases at J, leaving 11 bases unmatched. CDR3 coding DNA: TGTGCCAGCAGCCTCGGGACTAGCGGGAAGGGCATGGAGACCCAGTACTTC. This gives the protein CASSLGTSGKGMETQYF.

In its sample, this clone was seen a few times. The chain employs TRBV4-1 and TRBJ1-6; no definite D call. Trimming left V 3 bases short and J 14 bases short, with 23 bases between. Germline values: CDR1 MGHRA, CDR2 YSYEKL. The CDR3 extends over 16 amino acids. This chain's CDR3 is CASSHGRQSSRQALHF. The DNA of the CDR3 is TGCGCCAGCAGCCACGGCCGCCAGTCCAGCCGGCAGGCCCTCCACTTT.

The rearrangement uses TRBV14 and TRBJ1-6; TRBD1 might be the D (6 bases). Germline V lookup: CDR1 SGHDN, CDR2 FVKESK. The CDR3 has 16 residues. Trimming took off 2 bases at V and 4 bases at J, with 12 bases between the two ends. The CDR3 is CASSQNRDIYNSPLHF. In DNA form, the CDR3 reads TGTGCCAGCAGCCAAAACAGGGATATATATAATTCACCCCTCCACTTT.

This chain connects TRBV19 to TRBJ1-2, with D maybe TRBD1 (6 bases). Looked up from germline, CDR1 is LNHDA and CDR2 is SQIVND (reference sequence). CDR3 length: 12 amino acids. Trimming took off 6 bases at V and 4 bases at J, with 9 bases between the two ends. The CDR3 reads CASSTGTYGYTF. In nucleotides, the CDR3 is TGTGCCAGTAGCACAGGGACCTATGGCTACACCTTC.

The J gene is TRBJ2-2, the V gene TRBV11-3, with 8 bases matching TRBD1. Germline CDR1 and CDR2: SGHNT and YENEEA. V dropped 5 bases and J dropped 6; count of bases not matched to a gene: 11. CDR3 size: 16 residues. CDR3 in amino acids: CASSPLRGRAAGELFF. The CDR3 DNA follows: TGTGCCAGCAGCCCCCTCAGGGGGCGCGCGGCCGGGGAGCTGTTTTTT.

The gene calls are TRBV18 and TRBJ2-3; TRBD2 is a possible D gene (5 bases). This CDR3 is built from 13 residues. The ends were cut back, 4 bases at V and 2 bases at J, with 7 bases in the middle. CDR1 and CDR2 from the germline V gene are KGHSH and LQKENI. The CDR3 nucleotides read TGTGCCAGCTCACGGGAGCCCACAGATACGCAGTATTTT. Its translation is CASSREPTDTQYF.

J is TRBJ2-3 and V is TRBV9; 9 bases are shared with TRBD1. The V gene end was trimmed by 6 bases and the J gene end by 4 bases; junction bases not matched to a gene: 9. CDR1 and CDR2 (germline): SGDLS, YYNGEE. The CDR3 has 15 residues. CDR3 residues: CASMRTGVPSDTQYF. The CDR3 DNA reads TGTGCCAGCATGAGGACAGGGGTCCCCTCAGATACGCAGTATTTT.

The genes are TRBV28 and TRBJ2-7; perhaps TRBD1 as D (5 bases). Germline-derived CDR1 and CDR2 are MDHEN and SYDVKM. Deletions cut 5 bases from V and 3 bases from J, with 14 bases between. This CDR3 comprises 14 residues. In DNA, the CDR3 is TGTGCCAGCAGTCTTCCAGGGTCCTACTACGAGCAGTACTTC. Its protein is CASSLPGSYYEQYF.

The V gene is TRBV24-1, the J gene TRBJ1-2; 7 bases are a match to TRBD1. V trimming: 4 bases; J trimming: 8 bases; junction bases outside the gene matches: 9. The CDR3 spans 14 residues. CDR1 is KGHDR, CDR2 SFDVKD, per germline. The CDR3 sequence is CATSDTLTGRGYTF. CDR3 DNA sequence: TGTGCCACCAGTGACACCCTGACAGGGCGCGGCTACACCTTC.

The rearrangement joins TRBV12-3 or TRBV12-4 to TRBJ1-2, with a weak D call TRBD1 (5 bases). V was pared by 10 bases and J by 6 bases, with 15 bases between. The CDR3 loop spans 12 amino acids. This CDR3 reads CATTLGDHGYTF. Written as DNA, the CDR3 is TGTGCCACCACGCTAGGGGATCATGGCTACACCTTC.

V and J are TRBV19 and TRBJ2-3; TRBD2 agrees at 9 bases. The V and J ends lost 11 bases and 7 bases, in that order; junction bases with no gene match: 13. Germline V gene data show CDR1 as LNHDA and CDR2 as SQIVND (reference sequence). CDR3 size: 14 residues. CDR3 sequence: CASLALGTSNTQYF. CDR3 DNA sequence: TGTGCCTCATTGGCCCTCGGGACTAGCAATACGCAGTATTTT.

V and J are TRBV15 and TRBJ2-1; 7 bases align to TRBD2. The junction had 6 bases not matched to a gene; V was cut back by 3 bases and J by 7 bases. Germline V lookup: CDR1 LNHNV, CDR2 YYDKDF (reference sequence). The CDR3 has 14 amino acids. The CDR3 loop is CATSRGEGRNEQFF. CDR3 nucleotides: TGTGCCACCAGCAGGGGGGAGGGCCGGAATGAGCAGTTCTTC. The variable domain in full, with the rest retrieved from reference TRBV15 and TRBJ2-1, is DAMVIQNPRYQVTQFGKPVTLSCSQTLNHNVMYWYQQKSSQAPKLLFHYYDKDFNNEADTPDNFQSRRPNTSFCFLDIRSPGLGDTAMYLCATSRGEGRNEQFFGPGTRLTVL.

A few counts support this clone. The genes are TRBV4-2 and TRBJ2-3; 10 bases map to TRBD2. This CDR3 has 17 amino acids. CDR1 and CDR2 from the germline V gene are LGHNA and YNFKEQ. Trimming removed 2 bases from V and 2 bases from J; junction bases left unmatched: 7. CDR3 nucleotides: TGTGCCAGCAGCCAATCCCTAGCGGGGGCCCCCACAGATACGCAGTATTTT. Encoded protein: CASSQSLAGAPTDTQYF.

The chain couples TRBV7-8 to TRBJ2-7; D might be TRBD2 (6 bases). V was pared by 1 base and J by 2 bases, with 12 bases between. From germline, CDR1 is SGHVS and CDR2 FQNEAQ. CDR3 length: 15 residues. The CDR3 DNA follows: TGTGCCAGCAGCTTAGGGGTCGGGAGTACCTACGAGCAGTACGTC. This gives the protein CASSLGVGSTYEQYV.

The J gene is TRBJ2-2, the V gene TRBV7-2; 8 bases align to TRBD1. Trimming removed 2 bases from V and 8 bases from J; junction bases left unmatched: 4. CDR1 is SGHTA and CDR2 is FQGNSA in the germline V gene. This CDR3 spans 14 amino acids. The CDR3 loop reads CASSLSGGKGELFF. In DNA, the CDR3 is TGTGCCAGCAGCTTATCAGGGGGCAAAGGGGAGCTGTTTTTT.

V gene TRBV5-4 combines with J gene TRBJ2-1; 14 bases line up with TRBD2. The germline CDR1 and CDR2 sequences are SGHNT and YYREEE (reference sequence). CDR3 size: 15 residues. Losses at the gene ends were 3 bases for V and 7 bases for J; bases not matched to a gene: 3. This CDR3 reads CASSSGLAGANEQFF. The CDR3 DNA sequence: TGTGCCAGCAGCTCGGGACTAGCGGGAGCAAATGAGCAGTTCTTC.

The CDR3 protein is CASSPQGRNEQFF. The CDR3 DNA sequence: TGTGCCAGCTCCCCGCAGGGGCGGAATGAGCAGTTCTTC. The gene calls are TRBV28 and TRBJ2-1, with D possibly being TRBD1 (6 bases). CDR3 size: 13 residues. The V end lost 8 bases, the J end lost 7 bases, and 15 bases lay between the germline ends. Germline V gives CDR1 MDHEN, CDR2 SYDVKM.